The 21 T cell receptor beta chains given below trace back to one sample, sequenced in a study of monozygotic twins with inflammatory bowel disease. TCRdb reanalyzed the 5' RACE reads and collapses them to one entry per CDR3 protein, without DNA. Here the sample table reports 200,000 to 250,000 distinct CDR3 sequences. Sequenced material: blood. These receptors were collected from a human donor with ulcerative colitis or Crohn's disease, or a healthy co-twin of an affected twin (not recorded which).

This chain connects TRBV5-1 to TRBJ2-1; TCRdb outputs TRBD1, but without DNA this stays unchecked. Germline-derived CDR1 and CDR2 are SGHRS and YFSETQ. CDR3 length equals 12 residues. The CDR3 is CASSSGGHEQFF.

The rearrangement links TRBV4-3 to TRBJ1-2. Germline V CDR1 and CDR2: LGHNA, YSLEER. This CDR3 contains 14 residues. CDR3 amino acids: CASSHPAAPYGYTF.

The rearrangement joins TRBV19 to TRBJ1-5. The CDR3 consists of 11 residues. Per germline, CDR1 LNHDA and CDR2 SQIVND (reference sequence). CDR3 amino acids: CASSQLGPQHF.

The V call is TRBV7-2, the J call TRBJ2-1; the D gene TCRdb calls, TRBD2, cannot be checked with no DNA. Germline CDR1 reads SGHTA; CDR2 reads FQGNSA. CDR3 length: 15 amino acids. The CDR3 loop is CASSRGSGRVNEQFF.

The chain has TRBV20-1 and TRBJ2-7. The CDR3 spans 11 residues. Germline V gene sequence: CDR1 DFQATT, CDR2 SNEGSKA (reference sequence). CDR3 amino acids: CSARDYYEQYF.

The rearrangement uses TRBV19 and TRBJ2-2; the TCRdb call, TRBD1, lacks DNA for checking. The CDR3 runs to 14 residues. Germline values: CDR1 LNHDA, CDR2 SQIVND (reference sequence). CDR3 loop: CASRRTGNTGELFF.

The CDR3 protein is CASSLGGLAGGLTGELFF. V and J are TRBV5-1 and TRBJ2-2; the TCRdb D gene call, TRBD2, has no DNA to confirm it. CDR3 size: 18 residues. The germline V gene has CDR1 SGHRS and CDR2 YFSETQ.

V gene TRBV7-9 combines with J gene TRBJ2-7; the D call of TRBD2 rests on TCRdb alone, since no DNA is present to check it. The CDR3 length is 11 residues. Germline V gene sequence: CDR1 SEHNR, CDR2 FQNEAQ (reference sequence). This CDR3 is CASSQTNEQYF.

The chain links TRBV24-1 to TRBJ2-5; with no DNA, the TCRdb D assignment of TRBD1 cannot be verified. CDR1 and CDR2 from the germline V gene are KGHDR and SFDVKD. CDR3 length equals 18 residues. Here the CDR3 reads CATSDASFRDRGPETQYF.

The chain uses TRBV7-2 and TRBJ1-6; TCRdb's D gene call, TRBD1, goes unchecked for lack of DNA. The germline CDR1 and CDR2 sequences are SGHTA and FQGNSA. The CDR3 consists of 14 residues. CDR3: CASSLNPGGGPLHF.

The CDR3 loop reads CASSLLGQRGEAFF. The chain links TRBV7-9 to TRBJ1-1; the TCRdb call, TRBD1, lacks DNA for checking. Germline V gene data show CDR1 as SEHNR and CDR2 as FQNEAQ (reference sequence). The CDR3 is made up of 14 amino acids.

The chain carries TRBV2 and TRBJ2-5; checking the TCRdb D call of TRBD2 is not possible without DNA. From germline, CDR1 is SNHLY and CDR2 FYNNEI. The CDR3 is made up of 14 amino acids. CDR3 region: CASSVGRAQETQYF.

The chain carries TRBV5-4 and TRBJ1-2; TCRdb's D call of TRBD1 is untestable without DNA. The CDR3 totals 15 residues. CDR1 and CDR2 from the germline V gene are SGHNT and YYREEE (reference sequence). This CDR3 is CASSLTGQGGYGYTF.

The V gene is TRBV25-1, the J gene TRBJ1-1. CDR1 MGHDK and CDR2 SYGVNS come from the germline V gene. This CDR3 is built from 13 residues. The CDR3 reads CASSERYGAGAFF.

The rearrangement uses TRBV20-1 and TRBJ2-5; no DNA is available, so the TRBD1 call from TCRdb remains unchecked. CDR1 and CDR2 from the germline V gene are DFQATT and SNEGSKA (reference sequence). The CDR3 spans 12 residues. CDR3: CSVRDRGRLGYF.

This CDR3 is CASSPAPWTGGETQYF. The rearrangement uses TRBV5-1 and TRBJ2-5; TCRdb outputs TRBD1, but without DNA this stays unchecked. CDR1 is SGHRS and CDR2 is YFSETQ in the germline V gene. The CDR3 spans 16 residues. The full variable domain, with the rest looked up from reference TRBV5-1 and TRBJ2-5, is KAGVTQTPRYLIKTRGQQVTLSCSPISGHRSVSWYQQTPGQGLQFLFEYFSETQRNKGNFPGRFSGRQFSNSRSEMNVSTLELGDSALYLCASSPAPWTGGETQYFGPGTRLLVL.

This chain connects TRBV30 to TRBJ2-1; TCRdb picks TRBD1, but there is no DNA to check that call. The CDR3 has 16 residues. Per germline, CDR1 GTSNPN and CDR2 SVGIG (reference sequence). CDR3 residues: CAWTRPGLVLNNEQFF.

The rearrangement uses TRBV29-1 and TRBJ1-1. The CDR3 is 12 amino acids. Germline V gives CDR1 SQVTM, CDR2 ANQGSEA. The CDR3 spells CSVRSGNTEAFF.

The rearrangement links TRBV6-5 to TRBJ1-3; TCRdb proposes TRBD1, but this gene call is untestable without DNA. The CDR3 length is 16 residues. Looked up from germline, CDR1 is MNHEY and CDR2 is SVGAGI. This chain's CDR3 is CASSYSGRISGNTIYF.

The chain carries TRBV25-1 and TRBJ1-1. The CDR3 has 15 amino acids. CDR1 is MGHDK and CDR2 is SYGVNS in the germline V gene. CDR3 loop: CASSEGPSWGTEAFF.

The chain is built from TRBV7-8 and TRBJ2-1. Germline V CDR1 and CDR2: SGHVS, FQNEAQ. CDR3 length equals 14 residues. CDR3: CASTAGGSYNEQFF.